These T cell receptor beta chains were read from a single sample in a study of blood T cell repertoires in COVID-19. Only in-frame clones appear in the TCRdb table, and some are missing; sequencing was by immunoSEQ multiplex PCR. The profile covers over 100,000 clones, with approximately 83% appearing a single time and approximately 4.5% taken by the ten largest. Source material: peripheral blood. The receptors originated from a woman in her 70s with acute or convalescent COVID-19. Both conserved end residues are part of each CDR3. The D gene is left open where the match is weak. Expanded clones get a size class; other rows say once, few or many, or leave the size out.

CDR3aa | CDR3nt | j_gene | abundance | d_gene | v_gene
CASSPAGGQPQHF | TGTGCCAGCAGTCCGGCGGGGGGCCAGCCCCAGCATTTT | TRBJ1-5 | . | . | TRBV12-3/TRBV12-4
CASSLLGAMNTEAFF | TGTGCCAGCAGCTTACTGGGGGCAATGAACACTGAAGCTTTCTTT | TRBJ1-1 | . | . | TRBV7-3
CAIRDDRGAGELFF | TGTGCCATCAGGGATGACAGGGGCGCCGGGGAGCTGTTTTTT | TRBJ2-2 | . | TRBD1 | TRBV10-3
CASSHLLQGTEAFF | TGTGCCAGCAGCCATCTTCTCCAGGGTACTGAAGCTTTCTTT | TRBJ1-1 | . | . | TRBV11-3
CASSLHPFSRGPENTEAFF | TGTGCCAGCAGCCTACACCCGTTTAGTAGGGGGCCGGAGAACACTGAAGCTTTCTTT | TRBJ1-1 | . | TRBD1 | TRBV7-9
CASSRLDRADNEQFF | TGTGCCAGCAGCAGGTTGGACAGGGCAGACAATGAGCAGTTCTTC | TRBJ2-1 | . | . | TRBV21-1
CASSTGGSGSYNEQFF | TGTGCCAGCAGCACAGGGGGGTCTGGGTCCTACAATGAGCAGTTCTTC | TRBJ2-1 | . | TRBD1 | TRBV27
CASSPGLFGNTIYF | TGTGCCAGCAGTCCAGGGTTGTTTGGAAACACCATATATTTT | TRBJ1-3 | . | . | TRBV7-2
CASSWAANSPLHF | TGTGCCAGCAGCTGGGCAGCAAATTCACCCCTCCACTTT | TRBJ1-6 | . | . | TRBV11-2
CASSLSFGADEQYF | TGTGCCAGCAGCTTATCCTTCGGCGCGGACGAGCAGTACTTC | TRBJ2-7 | . | . | TRBV7-2
CASSARQGLITEAFF | TGTGCCAGCTCAGCGCGACAGGGTCTCATCACTGAAGCTTTCTTT | TRBJ1-1 | few | TRBD1 | TRBV18